This TCR beta chain was sequenced for a study of response to subunit inactivated influenza vaccine. The study's findings and limits: That few new T cells are recruited by each seasonal influenza vaccination was the authors' suggestion.

Note on this clonotype: Antigen unknown.

TCRdb re-derived calls from the RT-PCR reads in MiXCR, one entry per CDR3 protein. Among about 780,000 distinct CDR3 sequences listed, around 18% were seen once. Sequenced here: PBMCs from blood, sampled roughly 5 days after vaccination. This receptor was taken from a man aged 45-65 years who received an inactivated influenza vaccine.

CDR3 residues: CASSMGSKTSQETQYF. The CDR3 DNA reads as TGTGCCAGTAGTATGGGGTCCAAGACCTCCCAAGAGACCCAGTACTTC. This chain links TRBV19 with TRBJ2-5; D is ambiguous. Trimming left V 3 bases short and J 1 base short, with 15 bases between. Germline CDR1 LNHDA, CDR2 SQIVND (reference sequence). The CDR3 consists of 16 residues. The whole variable domain, filled in from reference TRBV19 and TRBJ2-5, reads DGGITQSPKYLFRKEGQNVTLSCEQNLNHDAMYWYRQDPGQGLRLIYYSQIVNDFQKGDIAEGYSVSREKKESFPLTVTSAQKNPTAFYLCASSMGSKTSQETQYFGPGTRLLVL.